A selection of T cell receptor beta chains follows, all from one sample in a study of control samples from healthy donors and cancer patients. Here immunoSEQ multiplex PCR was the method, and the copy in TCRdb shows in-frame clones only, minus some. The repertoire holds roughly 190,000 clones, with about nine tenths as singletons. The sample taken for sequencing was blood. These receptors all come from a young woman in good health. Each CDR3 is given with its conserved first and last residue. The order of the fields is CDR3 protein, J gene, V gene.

CDR3 protein: CASSLGHTGELFF; J gene: TRBJ2-2; V gene: TRBV5-5
CDR3 protein: CSARRSYEQYF; J gene: TRBJ2-7; V gene: TRBV20-1
CDR3 protein: CASSATGTAYEQYF; J gene: TRBJ2-7; V gene: TRBV3-1/TRBV3-2
CDR3 protein: CASSLIRGAETQYF; J gene: TRBJ2-5; V gene: TRBV5-5
CDR3 protein: CASSLGQGDYTF; J gene: TRBJ1-2; V gene: TRBV7-9
CDR3 protein: CASSKALVFGTGEKLFF; J gene: TRBJ1-4; V gene: TRBV21-1
CDR3 protein: CASSLGGGSYNEQFF; J gene: TRBJ2-1; V gene: TRBV28
CDR3 protein: CASSRLAETQYF; J gene: TRBJ2-5; V gene: TRBV6-2/TRBV6-3
CDR3 protein: CASSAQGAPNQPQHF; J gene: TRBJ1-5; V gene: TRBV2
CDR3 protein: CASSPLGQNYGYTF; J gene: TRBJ1-2; V gene: TRBV18
CDR3 protein: CASSHRAGNTEAFF; J gene: TRBJ1-1; V gene: TRBV5-1
CDR3 protein: CAASGGPYEQYF; J gene: TRBJ2-7; V gene: TRBV10-3
CDR3 protein: CASRRSGGNTDTQYF; J gene: TRBJ2-3; V gene: TRBV3-1/TRBV3-2
CDR3 protein: CSVGDRSNQPQHF; J gene: TRBJ1-5; V gene: TRBV29-1
CDR3 protein: CASSQAPMNTEAFF; J gene: TRBJ1-1; V gene: TRBV6-5
CDR3 protein: CASSIRRVGNQPQHF; J gene: TRBJ1-5; V gene: TRBV19
CDR3 protein: CASSHLGQGEAETQYF; J gene: TRBJ2-5; V gene: TRBV3-1/TRBV3-2
CDR3 protein: CASSSPGGTEAFF; J gene: TRBJ1-1; V gene: TRBV11-3
CDR3 protein: CASSPGQGEKLFF; J gene: TRBJ1-4; V gene: TRBV9
CDR3 protein: CASSQDPRGTEAFF; J gene: TRBJ1-1; V gene: TRBV3-1/TRBV3-2
CDR3 protein: CASSQGGAQGNTIYF; J gene: TRBJ1-3; V gene: TRBV3-1/TRBV3-2
CDR3 protein: CASKHSGGQETQYF; J gene: TRBJ2-5; V gene: TRBV6-6
CDR3 protein: CASRRTGAKNIQYF; J gene: TRBJ2-4; V gene: TRBV19
CDR3 protein: CASSQVRGSPLHF; J gene: TRBJ1-6; V gene: TRBV14
CDR3 protein: CASKPDSLNTGELFF; J gene: .; V gene: TRBV6-5
CDR3 protein: CASSPTLAGGTGELFF; J gene: TRBJ2-2; V gene: TRBV7-2
CDR3 protein: CASSGYGRETQYF; J gene: TRBJ2-5; V gene: TRBV27
CDR3 protein: CATSRASRVGEQYF; J gene: TRBJ2-7; V gene: TRBV15
CDR3 protein: CASSTDRAISPLHF; J gene: TRBJ1-6; V gene: TRBV14